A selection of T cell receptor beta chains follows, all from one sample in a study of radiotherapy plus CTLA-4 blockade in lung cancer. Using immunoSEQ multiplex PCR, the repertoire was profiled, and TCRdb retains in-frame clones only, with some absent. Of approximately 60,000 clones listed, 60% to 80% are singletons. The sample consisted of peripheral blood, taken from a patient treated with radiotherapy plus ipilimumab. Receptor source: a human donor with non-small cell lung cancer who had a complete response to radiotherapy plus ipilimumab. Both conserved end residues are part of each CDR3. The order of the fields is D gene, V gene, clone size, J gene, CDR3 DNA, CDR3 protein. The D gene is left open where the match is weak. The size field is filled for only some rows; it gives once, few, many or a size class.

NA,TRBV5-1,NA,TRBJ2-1,TGCGCCAGCAGCTTGGCCACAGACAATGAGCAGTTCTTC,CASSLATDNEQFF
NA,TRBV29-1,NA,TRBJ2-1,TGCAGCGTTGAAGAATTCGGGTTAGGGCAGTTCTTC,CSVEEFGLGQFF
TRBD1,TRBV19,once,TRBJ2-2,TGTGCCAGTAATTCTGGGGACAGGTGGGGCGGGGAGCTGTTTTTT,CASNSGDRWGGELFF
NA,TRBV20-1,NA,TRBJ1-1,TGCAGTGCGGTAGAGAACACTGAAGCTTTCTTT,CSAVENTEAFF
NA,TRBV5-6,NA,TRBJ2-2,TGTGCCAGCAGCTTGGCTCCAAACACCGGGGAGCTGTTTTTT,CASSLAPNTGELFF
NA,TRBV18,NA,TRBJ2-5,TGTGCCAGCTCAGTTGGTACCGCCCAAGAGACCCAGTACTTC,CASSVGTAQETQYF
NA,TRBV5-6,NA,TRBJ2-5,TGTGCCAGCAGCCCACGGACTCAAGAGACCCAGTACTTC,CASSPRTQETQYF
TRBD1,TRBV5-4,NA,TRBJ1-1,TGTGCCAGCAGATATACAGGGGTGGAGAACACTGAAGCTTTCTTT,CASRYTGVENTEAFF
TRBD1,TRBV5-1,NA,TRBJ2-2,TGCGCCAGCAGCTTTCCCCCGATAAGGGGGCTCGGTATATCAACTGGGGAGCTGTTTTTT,CASSFPPIRGLGISTGELFF
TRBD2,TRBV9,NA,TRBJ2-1,TGTGCCAGCAGCGTAGGTGGTAGCGGGAGTACGGGCAATGAGCAGTTCTTC,CASSVGGSGSTGNEQFF
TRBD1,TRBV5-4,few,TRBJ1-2,TGTGCCAGCACCGCGGACAGGGGATTGCGTGGCTACACCTTC,CASTADRGLRGYTF
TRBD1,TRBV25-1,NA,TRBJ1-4,TGTGCCAGCAGTGAACCGACAGGGGGTACCACTAATGAAAAACTGTTTTTT,CASSEPTGGTTNEKLFF
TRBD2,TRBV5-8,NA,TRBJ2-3,TGTGCCAGCAGCTTGGCCAAGGGACTAGCGGGAGCATCGGATACGCAGTATTTT,CASSLAKGLAGASDTQYF
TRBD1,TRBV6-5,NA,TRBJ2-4,TGTGCCAGCACCCCCGAGGGGGCGAGGGACATTCAGTACTTC,CASTPEGARDIQYF
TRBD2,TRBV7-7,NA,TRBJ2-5,TGTGCTAGCAGCTTGGACGGGAGGGCGGGTGAGACCCAGTACTTC,CASSLDGRAGETQYF
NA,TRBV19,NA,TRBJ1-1,TGTGCCAGTAGTGGGCAGGACCTAAGCCCAAGAGACACTGAAGCTTTCTTT,CASSGQDLSPRDTEAFF
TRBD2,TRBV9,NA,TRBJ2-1,TGTGCCAGCAGCGTGCGGGGGGGACTAGCGGGAGAAGGAGGTTCCAATGAGCAGTTCTTC,CASSVRGGLAGEGGSNEQFF
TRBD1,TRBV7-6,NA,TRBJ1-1,TGTGCCAGCAGCTTAGGCTTACACAGGGGAACTAACACTGAAGCTTTCTTT,CASSLGLHRGTNTEAFF
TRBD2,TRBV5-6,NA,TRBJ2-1,TGTGCCAGCAGCTTCTACGGGGGGACGGACAATGAGCAGTTCTTC,CASSFYGGTDNEQFF
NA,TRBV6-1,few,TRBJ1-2,TGTGCCAGCAGTGAAGTGGTTAACTATGGCTACACCTTC,CASSEVVNYGYTF
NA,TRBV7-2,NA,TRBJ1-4,TGTGCCAGCAGCCCCGGACCGTTTATGGAAAAACTGTTTTTT,CASSPGPFMEKLFF
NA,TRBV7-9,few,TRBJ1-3,TGTGCCAGCAGGGGAGTGGGCTCTGGAAACACCATATATTTT,CASRGVGSGNTIYF
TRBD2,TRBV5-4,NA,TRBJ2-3,TGTGCCAGCAGCCCCGCCCGGGCCCTGGGGGGGGATACGCAGTATTTT,CASSPARALGGDTQYF
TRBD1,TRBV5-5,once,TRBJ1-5,TGTGCCAGCAGCCCCTACCCGACAGGGGGCGGATTCAATCAGCCCCAGCATTTT,CASSPYPTGGGFNQPQHF
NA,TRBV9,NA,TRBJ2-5,TGTGCCAGCAGCGTAGGGGGACAACAAGAGACCCAGTACTTC,CASSVGGQQETQYF
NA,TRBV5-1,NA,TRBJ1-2,TGCGCCAGCAGCCCCGGGGGGGATGGCTATGGCTACACCTTC,CASSPGGDGYGYTF
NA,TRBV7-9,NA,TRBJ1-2,TGTGCCAGCAGCTTAGTGCGGCAGGTCTTGTCCGGCTACACCTTC,CASSLVRQVLSGYTF
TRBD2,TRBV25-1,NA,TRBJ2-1,TGTGCCAGCACAATGACTAGCGGGGGGGCCGGTGAGCAGTTCTTC,CASTMTSGGAGEQFF
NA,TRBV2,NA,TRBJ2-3,TGTGCCAGCAATCTCGCGGGAAGCACAGATACGCAGTATTTT,CASNLAGSTDTQYF
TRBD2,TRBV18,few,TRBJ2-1,TGTGCCAGCTCACCAAAAGTTGCGGGGGGGGCCTACAATGAGCAGTTCTTC,CASSPKVAGGAYNEQFF
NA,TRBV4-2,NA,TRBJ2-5,TGTGCCAGCAGCCAAGACCAAAGCGGCCAAGAGACCCAGTACTTC,CASSQDQSGQETQYF
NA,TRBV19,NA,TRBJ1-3,TGTGCCAGTAGTAGTCTGCCGGGGAATGGTGGAAACACCATATATTTT,CASSSLPGNGGNTIYF
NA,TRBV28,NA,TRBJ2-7,TGTGCCAGCAGTCCCACCGTCGGACACATGTCGTACGAGCAGTACTTC,CASSPTVGHMSYEQYF
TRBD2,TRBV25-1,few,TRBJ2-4,TGTGCCAGCAGTGACGCCTCGGGGGGCAAAAACATTCAGTACTTC,CASSDASGGKNIQYF
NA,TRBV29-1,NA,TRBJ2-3,TGCAGCGTTAGTCGGGAAGGAGGGCAGTATTTT,CSVSREGGQYF
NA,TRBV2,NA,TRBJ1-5,TGTGCCAGCGAGTCGATTGCAGGGTCCCAGCCCCAGCATTTT,CASESIAGSQPQHF
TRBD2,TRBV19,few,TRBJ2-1,TGTGCCAGTAGATCGACCGGGACTAGCGTTGAGCAGTTCTTC,CASRSTGTSVEQFF
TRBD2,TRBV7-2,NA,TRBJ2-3,TGTGCCAGCAGCTCGACGGGGGGGGCAGATACGCAGTATTTT,CASSSTGGADTQYF
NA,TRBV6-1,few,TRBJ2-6,TGTGCCAGCAGTGCCGACAGAGGACCGCTCTCTGGGGCCAACGTCCTGACTTTC,CASSADRGPLSGANVLTF
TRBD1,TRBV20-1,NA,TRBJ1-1,TGCAGTGCTAGTGGGACAGCTGAAGCTTTCTTT,CSASGTAEAFF
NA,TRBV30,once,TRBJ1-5,TGTGCCTGGAGTGTTGGAGCACAAGCCCAGCATTTT,CAWSVGAQAQHF
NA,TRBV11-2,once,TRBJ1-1,TGTGCCAGCAGCTTAGGTTTGAACACTGAAGCTTTCTTT,CASSLGLNTEAFF
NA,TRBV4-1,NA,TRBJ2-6,TGCGCCAGCAGCCCCTGGCTAAACAGTATCAACTCTGGGGCCAACGTCCTGACTTTC,CASSPWLNSINSGANVLTF
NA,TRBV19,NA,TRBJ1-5,TGTGCCAGTACCCCGGGAGGTAGCAATCAGCCCCAGCATTTT,CASTPGGSNQPQHF
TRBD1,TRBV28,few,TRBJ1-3,TGTGCCAGCAGCCCTGGGACAGTCTCTGGAAACACCATATATTTT,CASSPGTVSGNTIYF
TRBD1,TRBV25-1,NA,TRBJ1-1,TGTGCCAGCAGTGATTATGGGGCAGGGGGCGGGGGCACTGAAGCTTTCTTT,CASSDYGAGGGGTEAFF
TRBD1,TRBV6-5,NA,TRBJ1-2,TGTGCCACCTTAAAACCCGGGACAGACTATGGCTACACCTTC,CATLKPGTDYGYTF
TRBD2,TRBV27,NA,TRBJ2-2,TGTGCCAGCAGTTTATTTTGGGGAAGCGGAGCGGGGGCGGTAGCGGGGGAGCTGTTTTTT,CASSLFWGSGAGAVAGELFF
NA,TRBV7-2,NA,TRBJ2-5,TGTGCCAGCAGATGGGGGCGGGGGTACCAAGAGACCCAGTACTTC,CASRWGRGYQETQYF
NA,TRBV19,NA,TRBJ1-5,TGTGCCAGCAATGGGGATGAGAGCAATCAGCCCCAGCATTTT,CASNGDESNQPQHF